The 13 T cell receptor beta chains reported below all come from one sample, sequenced in a study of shared T cell receptors in the human thymus. Repertoires were generated with immunoSEQ multiplex PCR, while TCRdb's copy carries only in-frame clones and drops some. The data hold hundreds of thousands of clones, with about 95% observed a single time. The sequencing sample was made of thymocytes. The receptors were gathered from a human donor.

J is TRBJ1-5 and V is TRBV6-1, with a possible D match to TRBD1 (5 bases). The V and J ends lost 4 bases and 10 bases respectively, with 20 bases between them. CDR1 and CDR2 (germline): MNHNS, SASEGT. The length of the CDR3 is 15 residues. CDR3 protein: CASSGYAQGADPQHF. The CDR3 nucleotides read TGTGCCAGCAGTGGATATGCCCAGGGTGCCGATCCCCAGCATTTT.

V gene TRBV7-8 combines with J gene TRBJ1-1; 8 bases fit TRBD1. V lost 8 bases, J lost 1 base, and 9 bases stayed unmatched. Looked up from germline, CDR1 is SGHVS and CDR2 is FQNEAQ. This CDR3 spans 15 amino acids. CDR3 DNA: TGTGCCAGCTGCCCCCAAGGACAGGGGAACACTGAAGCTTTCTTT. Its translation is CASCPQGQGNTEAFF.

The J gene is TRBJ2-2, the V gene TRBV11-2; TRBD2 matches at 11 bases. The length of the CDR3 is 18 residues. The germline V gene encodes CDR1 SGHAT and CDR2 FQNNGV. The V gene end was trimmed by 1 base and the J gene end by 0 bases; junction bases not matched to a gene: 4. The CDR3 spells CASSLATSGGPNTGELFF. CDR3 in DNA: TGTGCCAGCAGCTTAGCTACTAGCGGGGGACCGAACACCGGGGAGCTGTTTTTT. The whole variable domain, remainder taken from reference TRBV11-2 and TRBJ2-2, is EAGVAQSPRYKIIEKRQSVAFWCNPISGHATLYWYQQILGQGPKLLIQFQNNGVVDDSQLPKDRFSAERLKGVDSTLKIQPAKLEDSAVYLCASSLATSGGPNTGELFFGEGSRLTVL.

The chain combines TRBV28 with TRBJ1-2; perhaps TRBD1 as D (6 bases). CDR1 and CDR2 from the germline V gene are MDHEN and SYDVKM. Between the trimmed V and J ends, which lost 5 bases and 8 bases, there was a span of 12 bases. This CDR3 region has 12 residues. As DNA, the CDR3 is TGTGCCAGCAGTCACAGGGCGGGAGGCTACACCTTC. Its protein product is CASSHRAGGYTF.

The chain is built from TRBV2 and TRBJ1-4; 10 nucleotides match TRBD1. The CDR3 covers 16 residues. CDR1 and CDR2 (germline): SNHLY, FYNNEI. Trimming removed 8 bases from V and 0 bases from J; junction bases left unmatched: 6. The CDR3 protein is CASETGTGATNEKLFF. The CDR3 region has the DNA TGTGCCAGCGAAACCGGGACAGGGGCAACTAATGAAAAACTGTTTTTT.

This chain connects TRBV27 to TRBJ1-2; D might be TRBD1 (5 bases). The germline gives CDR1 MNHEY, CDR2 SMNVEV (reference sequence). There are 16 residues in the CDR3. Trimming left V 2 bases short and J 2 bases short, with 15 bases between. The CDR3 is CASSLARPGPNYGYTF. For the CDR3, the DNA is TGTGCCAGCAGTTTAGCCCGACCGGGACCCAACTATGGCTACACCTTC.

The rearrangement links TRBV7-2 to TRBJ1-4; 10 bases match TRBD1. Germline V CDR1 and CDR2: SGHTA, FQGNSA. The J segment lost 7 bases and the V segment lost 6 bases, leaving 5 bases of the junction unmatched. CDR3 length: 14 residues. As DNA, the CDR3 is TGTGCCAGCAGACGTGACAGGGGGCGTGAAAAACTGTTTTTT. Amino acids: CASRRDRGREKLFF.

The chain uses TRBV19 and TRBJ2-5; D may be TRBD2 (6 bases). CDR1 and CDR2 (germline): LNHDA, SQIVND (reference sequence). Trimming took 2 bases from V and 9 from J, leaving 16 bases between them. The CDR3 runs 14 residues. As DNA, the CDR3 is TGTGCCAGTAGTATAAGAGCTAGCGAGGACCCCCAGTACTTC. It encodes CASSIRASEDPQYF.

The genes are TRBV9 and TRBJ1-3; D is perhaps TRBD1 (6 bases). Germline loops: CDR1 SGDLS, CDR2 YYNGEE. Trimming removed 4 bases at V and 2 bases at J, with 16 bases between. The CDR3 spans 16 residues. The CDR3 is CASSPKTGPPGNTIYF. The DNA of the CDR3 is TGTGCCAGCAGCCCAAAGACAGGACCACCTGGAAACACCATATATTTT.

The rearrangement links TRBV6-1 to TRBJ2-5; tentative D call: TRBD2 (6 bases). Germline-derived CDR1 and CDR2 are MNHNS and SASEGT. Trimming shortened V by 3 bases and J by 5 bases, and 10 bases separated the two germline ends. The CDR3 extends over 13 amino acids. The CDR3 sequence is CASSDSGGETQYF. For the CDR3, the DNA is TGTGCCAGCAGTGATAGTGGGGGGGAGACCCAGTACTTC.

The chain joins TRBV21-1 to TRBJ2-1. TRBV21-1 counts as a pseudogene. This CDR3 spans 15 amino acids. The CDR3 DNA reads as TGTGCCAGCAGCTCAATTAAGGAACGGATTAATGAGCAGTTCTTC. It yields the protein CASSSIKERINEQFF.

V gene TRBV7-9 combines with J gene TRBJ2-1; D is unclear. V was shortened by 6 bases and J by 6 bases, with 18 bases between the two germline ends. The CDR3 is 15 amino acids. Germline loops: CDR1 SEHNR, CDR2 FQNEAQ (reference sequence). The CDR3 is CASSFTGSRANEQFF. The CDR3 DNA is TGTGCCAGCAGTTTTACCGGGTCAAGGGCCAATGAGCAGTTCTTC. Supplemented by reference TRBV7-9 and TRBJ2-1, the full variable domain reads DTGVSQNPRHKITKRGQNVTFRCDPISEHNRLYWYRQTLGQGPEFLTYFQNEAQLEKSRLLSDRFSAERPKGSFSTLEIQRTEQGDSAMYLCASSFTGSRANEQFFGPGTRLTVL.

The J gene is TRBJ1-1, the V gene TRBV5-1; maybe TRBD1 (6 bases). Trimming pared 4 bases from V and 7 bases from J, leaving 14 bases between. CDR3 length: 13 amino acids. Germline CDR1 SGHRS, CDR2 YFSETQ. DNA of the CDR3: TGCGCCAGCAGCACCGGACAGACTGATGAAGCTTTCTTT. It specifies CASSTGQTDEAFF.